One TCR beta chain is described in this entry. Its antigen is not known. TCRdb re-analysed the 5' RACE reads in MiXCR, keeping a single row per CDR3 protein. This table has around 490,000 distinct CDR3 sequences, roughly an eighth appearing once. This sample is part of a study of identical twins. Study conclusions and caveats: The study found weaker excess twin sharing in beta out-of-frame sequences.

V was shortened by 2 bases and J by 7 bases, with 9 bases between the two germline ends. The CDR3 is 13 amino acids. The data were also submitted as part of a second study, on yellow fever vaccine responses in identical twins.

The genes are TRBV12-3 or TRBV12-4 and TRBJ2-1; no reliable D call. The specimen sequenced was CD4+ T cells sorted from blood. The sequence derives from a woman younger than 35 in good health. The CDR3 is CASSLIGWNEQFF. The CDR3 DNA follows: TGTGCCAGCAGTTTAATTGGGTGGAATGAGCAGTTCTTC.